The T cell receptor beta chain described here comes from a study of blood T cell repertoires in COVID-19. Overall study: The cDNA or gDNA used as material had been derived from T cells, B-cell-depleted T cells, or PBMCs.

The study counted Cohort 3 donors as recovered given two negative PCRs, clearance, or symptom resolution. This table comes from immunoSEQ multiplex PCR, and its TCRdb copy is limited to in-frame clones, with some not included. Of roughly 200,000 clones in the sample, around 86% are singletons; the top ten hold over 7%. With 5 bases removed from V and 1 base from J, the gap between germline ends came to 11 bases. Per the germline V gene, CDR1 is SNHLY and CDR2 is FYNNEI. CDR3 length equals 15 residues. The source of this sequence is a woman in her thirties who had recovered from COVID-19. This chain joins TRBV2 and TRBJ2-2; unclear D gene. The sample taken for sequencing was PBMCs or T cells enriched from blood (not recorded which). The CDR3 spells CASSTLSQNTGELFF. The CDR3 coding sequence is TGTGCCAGCAGTACTTTAAGTCAGAACACCGGGGAGCTGTTTTTT.